This T cell receptor (beta chain) stems from a study of T cell repertoires in cytomegalovirus infection. Study as a whole: Public TCR beta signatures indicated both CMV infection and matching HLA type. Study results and caveats: Carriage of CMV together with the relevant HLA was identifiable through cumulative public TCR beta family frequency. Ex vivo, HLA-C-restricted CMV-specific TCR beta clonotypes prevailed over the rest of the response.

This clonotype was counted ten times or more. Its cognate antigen is unknown. A single record per CDR3 protein comes from TCRdb applying MiXCR to the reads. The data show around 210,000 distinct CDR3 sequences, 6% to 8% seen once. This receptor was obtained from a human donor in good health (CMV status not recorded). Some clones in this sample may be carry-over from other donors' samples. The specimen sequenced was PBMCs.

The chain's CDR3 is CSGCRGQGERNQPQHF. The CDR3 DNA reads as TGCAGCGGGTGCCGTGGACAGGGAGAGCGCAATCAGCCCCAGCATTTT. This chain joins TRBV29-1 and TRBJ1-5; 8 bases map to TRBD1. CDR1 is SQVTM, CDR2 ANQGSEA, per germline. The CDR3 extends over 16 amino acids. Trimming took 7 bases from V and 2 from J; bases not matched to a gene: 13.